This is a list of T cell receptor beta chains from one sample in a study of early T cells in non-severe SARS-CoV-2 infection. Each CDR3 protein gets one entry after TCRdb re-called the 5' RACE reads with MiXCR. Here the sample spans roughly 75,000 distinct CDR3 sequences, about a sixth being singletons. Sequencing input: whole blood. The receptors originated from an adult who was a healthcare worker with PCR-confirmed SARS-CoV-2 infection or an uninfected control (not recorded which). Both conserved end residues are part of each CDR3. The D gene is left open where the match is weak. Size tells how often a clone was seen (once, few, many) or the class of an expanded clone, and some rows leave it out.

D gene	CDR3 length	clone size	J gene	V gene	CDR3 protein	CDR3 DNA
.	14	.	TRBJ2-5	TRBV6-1	CASSAALDPQTQYF	TGTGCCAGCAGTGCCGCTCTAGATCCACAGACCCAGTACTTC
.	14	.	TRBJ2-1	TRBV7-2	CASSLGGLANEQFF	TGTGCCAGCAGCTTAGGGGGGCTAGCGAATGAGCAGTTCTTC
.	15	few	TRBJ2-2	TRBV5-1	CASSPDIGRPGELFF	TGCGCCAGCAGCCCGGACATAGGCCGACCCGGGGAGCTGTTTTTT
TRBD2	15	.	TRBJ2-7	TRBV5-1	CASSFGLAGAYEQYF	TGCGCCAGCAGCTTCGGACTAGCGGGAGCCTACGAGCAGTACTTC
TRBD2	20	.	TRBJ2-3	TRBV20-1	CSARDPHRIAGAISTDTQYF	TGCAGTGCTAGAGATCCCCACCGGATAGCGGGAGCTATCAGCACAGATACGCAGTATTTT
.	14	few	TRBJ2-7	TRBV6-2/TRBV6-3	CASSYSPFNYEQYF	TGTGCCAGCAGTTACAGTCCGTTTAACTACGAGCAGTACTTC
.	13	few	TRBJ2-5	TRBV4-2	CASSQDVQETQYF	TGTGCCAGCAGCCAAGATGTCCAAGAGACCCAGTACTTC
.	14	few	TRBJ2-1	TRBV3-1	CASSQYLGSVEQFF	TGTGCCAGCAGCCAATACCTTGGGAGCGTTGAGCAGTTCTTC
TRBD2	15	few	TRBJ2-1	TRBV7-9	CASRGTSGKYNEQFF	TGTGCCAGCAGGGGAACTAGCGGCAAATACAATGAGCAGTTCTTC
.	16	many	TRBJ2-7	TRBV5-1	CASSPKSGTASYEQYF	TGCGCCAGCAGCCCAAAGAGCGGTACAGCCTCCTACGAGCAGTACTTC
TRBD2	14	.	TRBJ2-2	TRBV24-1	CATSGGRDTGELFF	TGTGCCACCAGTGGCGGGAGGGACACCGGGGAGCTGTTTTTT
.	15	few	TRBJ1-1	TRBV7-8	CASSLRGTRNTEAFF	TGTGCCAGCAGCTTACGAGGGACCAGGAACACTGAAGCTTTCTTT
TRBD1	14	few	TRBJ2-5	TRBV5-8	CASSRGQTQETQYF	TGTGCCAGCAGCAGGGGACAGACCCAAGAGACCCAGTACTTC
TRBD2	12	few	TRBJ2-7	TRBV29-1	CSVDLAGGLYYF	TGCAGCGTTGATCTAGCGGGAGGGCTCTACTACTTC